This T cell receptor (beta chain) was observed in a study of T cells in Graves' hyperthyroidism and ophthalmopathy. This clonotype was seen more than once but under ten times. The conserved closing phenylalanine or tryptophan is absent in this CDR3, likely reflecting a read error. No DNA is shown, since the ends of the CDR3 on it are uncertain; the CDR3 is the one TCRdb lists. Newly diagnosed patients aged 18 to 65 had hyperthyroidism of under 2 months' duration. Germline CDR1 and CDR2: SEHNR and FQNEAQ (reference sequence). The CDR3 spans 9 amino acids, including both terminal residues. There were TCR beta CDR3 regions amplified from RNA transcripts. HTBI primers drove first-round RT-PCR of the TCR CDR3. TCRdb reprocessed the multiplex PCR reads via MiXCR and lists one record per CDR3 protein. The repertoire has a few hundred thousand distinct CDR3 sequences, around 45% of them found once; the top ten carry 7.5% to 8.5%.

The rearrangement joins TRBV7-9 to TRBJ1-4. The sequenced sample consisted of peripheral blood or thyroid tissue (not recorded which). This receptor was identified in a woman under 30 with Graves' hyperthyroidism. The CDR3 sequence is CASSGGERE.